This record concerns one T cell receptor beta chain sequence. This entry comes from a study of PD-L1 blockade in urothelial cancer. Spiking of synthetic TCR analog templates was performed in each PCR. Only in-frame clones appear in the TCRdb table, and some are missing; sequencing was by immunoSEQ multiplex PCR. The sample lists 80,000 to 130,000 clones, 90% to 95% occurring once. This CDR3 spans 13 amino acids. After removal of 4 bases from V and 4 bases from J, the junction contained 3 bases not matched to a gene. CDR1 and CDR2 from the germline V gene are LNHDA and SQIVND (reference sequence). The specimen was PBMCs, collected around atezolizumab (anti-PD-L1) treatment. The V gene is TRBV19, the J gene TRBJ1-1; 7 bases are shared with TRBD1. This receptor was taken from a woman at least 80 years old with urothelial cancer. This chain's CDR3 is CASSTHRGTEAFF. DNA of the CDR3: TGTGCCAGTAGTACACACAGGGGCACTGAAGCTTTCTTT.